A single T cell receptor beta chain is shown here with its context. Its antigen remains unknown. This entry is derived from a study of shared clonotypes between healthy human individuals. About the research overall: Donors were a couple of women and a few men aged 18 to 49. CD4 naive and CD4 memory each took three plates per donor, while CD8 naive took two and CD8 memory one. Study conclusions and caveats: What naive subsets generally showed was a larger estimated richness than memory subsets showed.

There are 16 residues in the CDR3. Germline V gene data show CDR1 as SEHNR and CDR2 as FQNEAQ (reference sequence). Trimming pared 0 bases from V and 6 bases from J, leaving 16 bases between. The genomic DNA of each subset was split evenly across several immunoSEQ plates. The method was immunoSEQ multiplex PCR; TCRdb's version includes in-frame clones alone and lacks a portion of them. In the table there are roughly 1,500,000 clones, 95% to 99% of which are singletons. The chain is built from TRBV7-9 and TRBJ2-3; D uncertain. The sample was naive CD4+ T cells sorted from blood. Subset: CD45RA+ positively selected. The clonotype comes from a man aged 25 to 40 in good health. CDR3 region: CASSLALRDGFDTQYF. In DNA form, the CDR3 reads TGTGCCAGCAGCTTAGCGCTTAGAGACGGGTTCGATACGCAGTATTTT.